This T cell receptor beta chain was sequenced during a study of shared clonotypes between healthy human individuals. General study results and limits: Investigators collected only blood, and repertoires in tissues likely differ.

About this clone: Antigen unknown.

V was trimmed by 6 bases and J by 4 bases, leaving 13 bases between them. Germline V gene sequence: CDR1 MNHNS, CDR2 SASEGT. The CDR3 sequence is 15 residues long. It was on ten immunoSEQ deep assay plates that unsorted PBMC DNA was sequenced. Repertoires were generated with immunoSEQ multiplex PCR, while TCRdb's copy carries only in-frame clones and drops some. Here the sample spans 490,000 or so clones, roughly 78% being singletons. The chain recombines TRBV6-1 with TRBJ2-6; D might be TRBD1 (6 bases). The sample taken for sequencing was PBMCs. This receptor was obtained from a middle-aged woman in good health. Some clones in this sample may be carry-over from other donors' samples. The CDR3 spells CASRKQGSGANVLTF. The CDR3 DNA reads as TGTGCCAGCAGAAAACAGGGATCCGGGGCCAACGTCCTGACTTTC.